The 6 T cell receptor beta chains below were found in one sample sequenced in a study of HIV-infected children after antiretroviral therapy interruption. The TCR library was built from RNA with a 3' RACE protocol and unique molecular identifiers. TCRdb re-called the 3' RACE reads with MiXCR, one entry per CDR3 protein. The top ten clones hold 1% to 1.3% of a sample with about 89,000 distinct CDR3 sequences, 6% to 8.5% of them seen once. The treatment is: PENTA 11 planned treatment interruption arm or continuous ART arm. The sample consisted of CD45RA+ CD4+ T cells from PBMCs, pooled from several time points, taken from a donor given antiretroviral therapy, either interrupted or continuous. As to subset: naive CD4+ CD45RA+ CD45RO- T cells. These receptors were taken from a pool of human donors with HIV.

This chain links TRBV23-1 with TRBJ1-5; D unresolved. TRBV23-1 is an open reading frame, and its role is uncertain. V lost 4 bases and J 3 bases, leaving 7 bases between the germline ends. This CDR3 comprises 13 residues. CDR3 residues: CASSLRANQPQHF. CDR3 DNA: TGCGCCAGCAGTCTAAGGGCCAATCAGCCCCAGCATTTT.

In this sample, this clonotype turned up many times. The V gene is TRBV6-1, the J gene TRBJ2-1; D not certain. V lost 2 bases and J 4 bases, leaving 15 bases between the germline ends. The CDR3 is made up of 16 amino acids. The V gene's germline CDR1 is MNHNS and CDR2 SASEGT. CDR3 protein: CASSEFSTRRYNEQFF. As DNA, the CDR3 is TGTGCCAGCAGTGAATTCTCGACTCGTCGTTACAATGAGCAGTTCTTC.

The rearrangement uses TRBV10-3 and TRBJ2-3, with TRBD1 matching over 8 bases. The V gene end was trimmed by 7 bases and the J gene end by 0 bases; junction bases not matched to a gene: 12. The CDR3 is 17 residues long. CDR1 and CDR2 (germline): ENHRY, SYGVKD. DNA of the CDR3: TGTGCCATCAATACCTTCCCGACAGGGGAGAGCACAGATACGCAGTATTTT. It specifies CAINTFPTGESTDTQYF.

Only a few counts were recorded for this clonotype. The rearrangement joins TRBV19 to TRBJ2-3; tentatively, D is TRBD2 (6 bases). There are 15 residues in the CDR3. Germline values: CDR1 LNHDA, CDR2 SQIVND (reference sequence). The V gene lost 1 base and the J gene lost 2 bases, with 10 bases spanning the gap. The CDR3, as DNA: TGTGCCAGTAGTATAGGGGGACTTAACACAGATACGCAGTATTTT. It encodes CASSIGGLNTDTQYF.

A few counts support this clonotype. The chain uses TRBV5-1 and TRBJ2-5, with TRBD2 as a possible D gene (5 bases). The CDR3 has 14 amino acids. Germline V gene lookup returns CDR1 SGHRS and CDR2 YFSETQ. Trimming cost V 4 bases and J 0 bases, with 10 bases left between them. The CDR3 loop is CASSPGGYQETQYF. The CDR3 region has the DNA TGCGCCAGCAGCCCGGGCGGGTACCAAGAGACCCAGTACTTC.

This clonotype came up many times. This chain connects TRBV7-3 to TRBJ2-2; TRBD1 agrees at 11 bases. CDR3 length: 15 residues. Germline V gene lookup returns CDR1 SGHTA and CDR2 FQGTGA. V lost 0 bases to trimming and J lost 8 bases; unmatched junction nucleotides: 2. Here the CDR3 DNA reads TGTGCCAGCAGCTTAACTGGACAGGGGGCAGGGGAGCTGTTTTTT. It encodes CASSLTGQGAGELFF.